The clone carrying this T cell receptor (beta chain) was picked up a small number of times. Amplification of TCR beta CDR3 regions used RNA as the template. Primed by the HTBI set, a first-round RT-PCR was run on the TCR CDR3. TCRdb itself ran the multiplex PCR reads through MiXCR, one entry per CDR3 protein. The sample records under 300,000 distinct CDR3 sequences, 25% to 30% being singletons. Diagnosis rested on symptoms, serum thyroxine and TRAb, thyroid ultrasound, and orbital computed tomography. The data derive from a study of T cells in Graves' hyperthyroidism and ophthalmopathy. This CDR3 is 14 amino acids long. Germline lookup yields CDR1 LGHDT and CDR2 YNNKEL (reference sequence). V shed 4 bases and J shed 4 bases, with 13 bases lying between them.

Sequencing used blood. The receptor comes from a man aged 40-49 years with Graves' hyperthyroidism that later progressed to Graves' ophthalmopathy. The V gene is TRBV3-1, the J gene TRBJ1-1; possibly TRBD1 for D (6 bases). CDR3 residues: CASSRLQGITEAFF. DNA of the CDR3: TGTGCCAGCAGCCGCCTACAGGGTATCACTGAAGCTTTCTTT.